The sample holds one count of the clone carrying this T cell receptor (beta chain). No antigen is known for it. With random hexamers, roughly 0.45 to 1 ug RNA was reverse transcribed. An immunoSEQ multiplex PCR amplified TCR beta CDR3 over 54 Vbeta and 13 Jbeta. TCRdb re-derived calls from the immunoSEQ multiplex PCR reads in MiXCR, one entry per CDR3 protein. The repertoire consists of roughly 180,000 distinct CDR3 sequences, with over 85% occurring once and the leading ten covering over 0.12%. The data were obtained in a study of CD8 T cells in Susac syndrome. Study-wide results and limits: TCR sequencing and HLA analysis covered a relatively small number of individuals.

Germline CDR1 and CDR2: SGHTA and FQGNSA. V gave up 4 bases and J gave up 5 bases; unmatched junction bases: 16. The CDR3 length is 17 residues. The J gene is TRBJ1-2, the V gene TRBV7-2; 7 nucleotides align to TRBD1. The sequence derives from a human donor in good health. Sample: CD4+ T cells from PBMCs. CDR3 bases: TGTGCCAGCAGCTCCCCAAAGGGGGCAGGGCCCCAATATGGCTACACCTTC. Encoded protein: CASSSPKGAGPQYGYTF. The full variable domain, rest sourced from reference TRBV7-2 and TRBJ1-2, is GAGVSQSPSNKVTEKGKDVELRCDPISGHTALYWYRQSLGQGLEFLIYFQGNSAPDKSGLPSDRFSAERTGGSVSTLTIQRTQQEDSAVYLCASSSPKGAGPQYGYTFGSGTRLTVV.